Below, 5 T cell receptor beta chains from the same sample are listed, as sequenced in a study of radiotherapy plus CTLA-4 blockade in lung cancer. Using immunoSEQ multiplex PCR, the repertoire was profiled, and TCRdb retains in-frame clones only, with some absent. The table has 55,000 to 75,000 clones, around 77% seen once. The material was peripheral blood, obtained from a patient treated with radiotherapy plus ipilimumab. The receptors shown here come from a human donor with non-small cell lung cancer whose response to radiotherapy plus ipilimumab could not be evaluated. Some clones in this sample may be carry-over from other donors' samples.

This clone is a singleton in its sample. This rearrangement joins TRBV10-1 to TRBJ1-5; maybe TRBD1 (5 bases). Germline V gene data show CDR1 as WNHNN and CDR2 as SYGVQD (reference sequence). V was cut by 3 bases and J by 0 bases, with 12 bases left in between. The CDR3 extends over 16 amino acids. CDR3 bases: TGCGCCAGCAGTGATGCGTCAGGGAATAGCAATCAGCCCCAGCATTTT. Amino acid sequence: CASSDASGNSNQPQHF.

CDR3 loop: CASSSPTVAGPTDTQYF. As DNA, the CDR3 is TGCGCCAGCAGCTCCCCCACGGTAGCGGGACCCACAGATACGCAGTATTTT. The chain employs TRBV5-1 and TRBJ2-3, with TRBD2 matching over 8 bases. The germline gives CDR1 SGHRS, CDR2 YFSETQ. The CDR3 covers 17 residues. The V and J ends lost 3 bases and 2 bases, in that order; junction bases with no gene match: 11.

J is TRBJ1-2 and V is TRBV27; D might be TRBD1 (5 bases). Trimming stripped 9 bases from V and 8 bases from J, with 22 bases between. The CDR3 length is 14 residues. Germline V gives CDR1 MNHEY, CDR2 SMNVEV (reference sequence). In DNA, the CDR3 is TGTGCCAGTAGTCCCACAGGCCTTGCGGGAGGCTACACCTTC. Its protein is CASSPTGLAGGYTF.

The CDR3 loop is CASSFSRDRESYEQYF. DNA for the CDR3: TGCGCCAGCAGCTTCAGCCGGGACAGGGAATCGTACGAGCAGTACTTC. The chain couples TRBV5-1 to TRBJ2-7; 9 positions agree with TRBD1. Germline V lookup: CDR1 SGHRS, CDR2 YFSETQ. The CDR3 extends over 16 amino acids. The V segment lost 2 bases and the J segment 4 bases; nucleotides outside the gene matches: 10. The whole variable domain, filled in from reference TRBV5-1 and TRBJ2-7, reads KAGVTQTPRYLIKTRGQQVTLSCSPISGHRSVSWYQQTPGQGLQFLFEYFSETQRNKGNFPGRFSGRQFSNSRSEMNVSTLELGDSALYLCASSFSRDRESYEQYFGPGTRLTVT.

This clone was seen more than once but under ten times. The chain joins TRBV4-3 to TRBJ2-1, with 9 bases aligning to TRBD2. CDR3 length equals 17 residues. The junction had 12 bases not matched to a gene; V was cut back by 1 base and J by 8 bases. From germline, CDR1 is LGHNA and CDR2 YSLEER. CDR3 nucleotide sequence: TGCGCCAGCAGCCAAGTGGGTGTAGCGGGGGAAGGCGATGAGCAGTTCTTC. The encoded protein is CASSQVGVAGEGDEQFF.